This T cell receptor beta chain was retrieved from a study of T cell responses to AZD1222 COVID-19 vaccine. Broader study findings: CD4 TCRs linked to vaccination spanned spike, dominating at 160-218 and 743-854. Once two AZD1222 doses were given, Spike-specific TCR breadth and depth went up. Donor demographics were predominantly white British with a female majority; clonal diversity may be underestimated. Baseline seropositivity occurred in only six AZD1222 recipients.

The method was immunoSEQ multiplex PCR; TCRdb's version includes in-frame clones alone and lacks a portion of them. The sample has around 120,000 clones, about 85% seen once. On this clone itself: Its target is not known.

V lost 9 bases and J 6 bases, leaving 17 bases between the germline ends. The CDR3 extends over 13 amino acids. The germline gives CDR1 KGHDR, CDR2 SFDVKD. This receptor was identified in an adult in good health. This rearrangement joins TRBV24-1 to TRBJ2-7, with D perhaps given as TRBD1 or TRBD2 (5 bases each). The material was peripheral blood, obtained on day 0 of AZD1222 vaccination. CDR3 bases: TGTGCCACCCGGGACGGCGTTCGGTTCGAGCAGTACTTC. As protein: CATRDGVRFEQYF.